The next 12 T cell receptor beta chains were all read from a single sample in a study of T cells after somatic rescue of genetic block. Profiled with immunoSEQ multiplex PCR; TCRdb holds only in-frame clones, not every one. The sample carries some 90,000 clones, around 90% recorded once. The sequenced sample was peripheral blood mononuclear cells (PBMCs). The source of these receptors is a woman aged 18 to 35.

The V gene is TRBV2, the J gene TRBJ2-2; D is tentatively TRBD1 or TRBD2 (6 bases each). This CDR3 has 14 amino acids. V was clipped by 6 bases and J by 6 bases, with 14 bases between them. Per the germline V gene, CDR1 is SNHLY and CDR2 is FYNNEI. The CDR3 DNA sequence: TGTGCCAGCAGAGGCGGGACAATGCCCGGGGAGCTGTTTTTT. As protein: CASRGGTMPGELFF. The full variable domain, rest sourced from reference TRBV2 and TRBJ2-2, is EPEVTQTPSHQVTQMGQEVILRCVPISNHLYFYWYRQILGQKVEFLVSFYNNEISEKSEIFDDQFSVERPDGSNFTLKIRSTKLEDSAMYFCASRGGTMPGELFFGEGSRLTVL.

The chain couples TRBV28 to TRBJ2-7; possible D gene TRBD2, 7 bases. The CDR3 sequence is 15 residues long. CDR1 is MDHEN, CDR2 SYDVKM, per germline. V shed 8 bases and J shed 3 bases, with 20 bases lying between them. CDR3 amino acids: CASSLGGRGVYEQYF. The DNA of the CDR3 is TGTGCCAGCTCGCTGGGGGGGCGCGGGGTCTACGAGCAGTACTTC.

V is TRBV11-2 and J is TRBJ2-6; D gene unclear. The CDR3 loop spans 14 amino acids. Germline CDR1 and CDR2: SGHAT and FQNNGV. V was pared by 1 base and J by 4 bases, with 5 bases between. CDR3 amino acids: CASSLVAGANVLTF. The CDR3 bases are TGTGCCAGCAGCTTAGTGGCCGGGGCCAACGTCCTGACTTTC.

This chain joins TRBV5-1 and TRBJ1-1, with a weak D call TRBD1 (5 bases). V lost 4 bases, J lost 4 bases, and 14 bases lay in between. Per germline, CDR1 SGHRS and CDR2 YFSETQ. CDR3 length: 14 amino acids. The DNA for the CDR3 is TGCGCCAGCAGCCCGGCGCAGGGAGGCACTGAAGCTTTCTTT. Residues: CASSPAQGGTEAFF. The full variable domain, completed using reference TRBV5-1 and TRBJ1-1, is KAGVTQTPRYLIKTRGQQVTLSCSPISGHRSVSWYQQTPGQGLQFLFEYFSETQRNKGNFPGRFSGRQFSNSRSEMNVSTLELGDSALYLCASSPAQGGTEAFFGQGTRLTVV.

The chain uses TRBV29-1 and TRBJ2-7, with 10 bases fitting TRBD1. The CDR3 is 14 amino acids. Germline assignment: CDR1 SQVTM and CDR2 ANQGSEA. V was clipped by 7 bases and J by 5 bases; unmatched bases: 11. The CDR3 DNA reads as TGCAGCGCAAAGACAGGGGGCGACGGAAACGAGCAGTACTTC. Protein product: CSAKTGGDGNEQYF.

The DNA for the CDR3 is TGTGCCAGCAGCTTAGCGCGGGTGGCGGGCACTGAAGCTTTCTTT. This translates into CASSLARVAGTEAFF. The chain is built from TRBV7-2 and TRBJ1-1; no clear D. The CDR3 runs 15 residues. Germline V gene lookup returns CDR1 SGHTA and CDR2 FQGNSA. V shed 0 bases and J shed 4 bases, with 12 bases lying between them.

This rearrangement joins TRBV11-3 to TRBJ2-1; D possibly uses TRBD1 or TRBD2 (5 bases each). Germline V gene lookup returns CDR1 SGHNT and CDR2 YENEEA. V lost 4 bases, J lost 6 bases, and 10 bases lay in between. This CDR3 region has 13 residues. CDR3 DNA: TGTGCCAGCAGCTACTGGGACGGCAATGAGCAGTTCTTC. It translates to CASSYWDGNEQFF.

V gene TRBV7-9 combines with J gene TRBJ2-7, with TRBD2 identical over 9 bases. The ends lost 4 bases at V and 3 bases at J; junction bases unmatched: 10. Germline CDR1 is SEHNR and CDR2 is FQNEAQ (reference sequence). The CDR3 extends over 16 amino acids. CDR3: CASSSPRAGGSYEQYF. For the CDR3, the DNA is TGTGCCAGCAGCTCCCCTCGAGCGGGAGGCAGCTACGAGCAGTACTTC.

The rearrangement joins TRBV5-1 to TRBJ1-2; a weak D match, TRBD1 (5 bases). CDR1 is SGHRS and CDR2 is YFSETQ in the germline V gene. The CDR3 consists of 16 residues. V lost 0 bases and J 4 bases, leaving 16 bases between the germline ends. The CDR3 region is CASSLEPVGLGYGYTF. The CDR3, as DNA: TGCGCCAGCAGCTTGGAGCCGGTGGGGCTAGGCTATGGCTACACCTTC.

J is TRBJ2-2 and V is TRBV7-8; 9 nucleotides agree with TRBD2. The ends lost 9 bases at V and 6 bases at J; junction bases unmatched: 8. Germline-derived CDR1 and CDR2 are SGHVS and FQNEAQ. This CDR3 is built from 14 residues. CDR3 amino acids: CASNSGSISGELFF. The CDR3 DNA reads TGTGCCAGTAATAGCGGGAGCATATCCGGGGAGCTGTTTTTT.

The CDR3 DNA reads TGTGCCAGCAGTTTCTCTCGGACAGGGGAAGGAGATGAAAAACTGTTTTTT. This translates into CASSFSRTGEGDEKLFF. The gene calls are TRBV28 and TRBJ1-4; 9 nucleotides align to TRBD1. Losses at the gene ends were 3 bases for V and 6 bases for J; bases not matched to a gene: 11. CDR3 length equals 17 residues. The germline gives CDR1 MDHEN, CDR2 SYDVKM.

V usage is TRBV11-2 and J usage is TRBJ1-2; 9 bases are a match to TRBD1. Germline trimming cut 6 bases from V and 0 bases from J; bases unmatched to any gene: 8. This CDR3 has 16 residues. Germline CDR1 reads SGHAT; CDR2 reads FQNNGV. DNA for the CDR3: TGTGCCAGCAGGGAAGAGCGACAGGGGGCTAACTATGGCTACACCTTC. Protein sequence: CASREERQGANYGYTF. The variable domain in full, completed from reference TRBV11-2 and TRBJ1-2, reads EAGVAQSPRYKIIEKRQSVAFWCNPISGHATLYWYQQILGQGPKLLIQFQNNGVVDDSQLPKDRFSAERLKGVDSTLKIQPAKLEDSAVYLCASREERQGANYGYTFGSGTRLTVV.